Described below is a single T cell receptor (beta chain) sequence and its context. What it binds is not known. The source of the sample is a study of cytomegalovirus exposure and HLA in healthy donors. Study-level findings and limits: The study recorded 150 to 200 TCR beta chains that were cytomegalovirus-associated. The tendency of first-cohort TCR clusters to co-occur in the 120 or so validation repertoires emerged from a later analysis.

CDR1 is MDHEN and CDR2 is SYDVKM in the germline V gene. Deletions cut 7 bases from V and 5 bases from J, with 14 bases between. The CDR3 runs 14 residues. Sequencing was performed with immunoSEQ multiplex PCR; in TCRdb, only in-frame clones are kept and a portion is missing. The sample shows 65,000 to 75,000 clones, around 92% of them seen only once. Donors were drawn from the approximately 120-subject validation cohort, separate from the 666-subject first cohort. The rearrangement links TRBV28 to TRBJ2-2; D is possibly TRBD1 (6 bases). Sample: PBMCs. The TCR comes from a man between 18 and 29 years old in good health and CMV-seropositive. The CDR3 region is CASIPGHLTGELFF. The CDR3, as DNA: TGTGCCAGCATTCCGGGACATCTTACCGGGGAGCTGTTTTTT.